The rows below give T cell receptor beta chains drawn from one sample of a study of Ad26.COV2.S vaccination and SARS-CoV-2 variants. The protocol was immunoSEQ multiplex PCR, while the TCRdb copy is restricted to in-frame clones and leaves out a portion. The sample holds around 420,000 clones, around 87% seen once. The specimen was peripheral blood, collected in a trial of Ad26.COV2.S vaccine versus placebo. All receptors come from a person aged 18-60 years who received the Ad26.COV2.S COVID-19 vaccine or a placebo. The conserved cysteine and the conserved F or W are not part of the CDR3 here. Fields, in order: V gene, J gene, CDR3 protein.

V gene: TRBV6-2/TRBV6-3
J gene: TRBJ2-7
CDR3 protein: ASSLDRGPYEQY

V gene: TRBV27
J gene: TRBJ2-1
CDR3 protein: ASSLPVGNYNEQF

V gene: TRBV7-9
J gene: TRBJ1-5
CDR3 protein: ASSEPDSLGGQPQH

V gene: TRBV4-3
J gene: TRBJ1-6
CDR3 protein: ASSQQGYNSPLH

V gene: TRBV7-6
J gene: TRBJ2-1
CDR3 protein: ASSPAAGGYNEQF

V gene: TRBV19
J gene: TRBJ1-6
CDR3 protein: ASSQNHRMNNSPLH

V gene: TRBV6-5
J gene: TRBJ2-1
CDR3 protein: ASSYSRQGWNEQF

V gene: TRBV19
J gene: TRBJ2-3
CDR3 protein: ASSKGGTLPGTDTQY

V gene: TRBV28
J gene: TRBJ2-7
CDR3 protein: ASSSPGQGGYEQY

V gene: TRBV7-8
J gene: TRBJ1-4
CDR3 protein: ASSWISGGELF

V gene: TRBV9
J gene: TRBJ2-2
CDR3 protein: ASSVLENTGELF

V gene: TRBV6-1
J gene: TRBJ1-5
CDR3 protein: ASSGDTAASNQPQH

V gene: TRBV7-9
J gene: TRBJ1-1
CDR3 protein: ASSTGYLNTEAF

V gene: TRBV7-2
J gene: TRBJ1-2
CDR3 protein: ASSLGAGTGTKLS

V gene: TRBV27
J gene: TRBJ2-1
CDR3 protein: ASSFGGAYNEQF

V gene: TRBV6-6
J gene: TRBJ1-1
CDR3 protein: ASSYSRSEAF

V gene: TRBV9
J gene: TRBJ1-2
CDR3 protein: ASSVDWGAQGYT

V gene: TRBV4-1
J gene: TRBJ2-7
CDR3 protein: ASSQVVTGTYEQY

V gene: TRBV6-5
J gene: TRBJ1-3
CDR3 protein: ASSPREGSGNTIY

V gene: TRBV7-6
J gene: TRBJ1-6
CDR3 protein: ASSPTPTDRNSPLH

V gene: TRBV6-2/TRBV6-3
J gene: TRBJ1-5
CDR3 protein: ASSLEGWSNQPQH

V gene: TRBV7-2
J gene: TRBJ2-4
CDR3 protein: ASSQERVIAKNIQY

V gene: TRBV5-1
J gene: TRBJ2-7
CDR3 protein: ASSFSDEQY

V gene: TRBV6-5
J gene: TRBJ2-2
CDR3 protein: ASNGDTGELF

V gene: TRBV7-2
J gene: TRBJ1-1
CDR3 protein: ASSPLAGVITEAF

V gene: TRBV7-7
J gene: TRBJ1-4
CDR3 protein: AMGRRNEKLF

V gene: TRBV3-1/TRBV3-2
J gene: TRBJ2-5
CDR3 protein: ASSLQGLQETQY

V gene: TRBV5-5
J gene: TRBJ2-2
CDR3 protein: ASSLGRRGIRDTGELF

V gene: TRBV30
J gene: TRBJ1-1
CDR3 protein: AWKGRASTEAF

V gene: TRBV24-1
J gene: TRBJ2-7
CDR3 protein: ATSDGQGRYEQY

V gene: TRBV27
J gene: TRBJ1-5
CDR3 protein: ASSLWALGNQPQH

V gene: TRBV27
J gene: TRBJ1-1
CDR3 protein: ASSLSPGGDTEAF

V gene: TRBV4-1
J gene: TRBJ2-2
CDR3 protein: ASSQALAGGPGELF

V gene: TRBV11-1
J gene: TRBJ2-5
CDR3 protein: ASSLVGRGETQY

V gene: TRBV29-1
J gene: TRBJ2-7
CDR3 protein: SVEWASRGSYEQY

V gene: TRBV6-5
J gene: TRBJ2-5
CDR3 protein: ASSYGGIAGKETQY

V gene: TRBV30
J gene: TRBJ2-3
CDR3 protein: AWSSLEDTQY

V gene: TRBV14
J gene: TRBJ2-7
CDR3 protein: ASSQDEGLAYEQY

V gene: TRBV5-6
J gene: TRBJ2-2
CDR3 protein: ASSLAPWTGRNTGELF

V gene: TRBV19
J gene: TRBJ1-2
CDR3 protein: ASSRTANYGYT

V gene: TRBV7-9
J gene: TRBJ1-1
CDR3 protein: ASSLPGQGAPEAF

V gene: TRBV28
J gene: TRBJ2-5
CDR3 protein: ASSPPTGTEETQY